This T cell receptor beta chain was captured in a study of patients and donors after allogeneic stem cell transplantation. One entry per CDR3 protein, called by TCRdb with MiXCR from the RT-PCR reads. The sample holds hundreds of thousands of distinct CDR3 sequences, 15% to 20% seen once. This clonotype was counted many times. The sequenced material came from blood, either unsorted or a sorted T cell fraction (not recorded which). This sequence was found in a human donor who was either an allogeneic HSCT recipient or a stem cell or donor lymphocyte infusion donor (not recorded which). It is not recorded whose cells these are; they may come from a transplant donor.

DNA for the CDR3: TGTGCCAGCAGCCTCGGACTAGCGGGAGGGTCCTACGAGCAGTACTTC. The encoded protein is CASSLGLAGGSYEQYF. J is TRBJ2-7 and V is TRBV14, with 15 positions matching TRBD2. Looked up from germline, CDR1 is SGHDN and CDR2 is FVKESK. This CDR3 region has 16 residues. Losses at the gene ends were 4 bases for V and 1 base for J; bases not matched to a gene: 2.